This T cell receptor beta chain stems from a study of siplizumab effects on memory and regulatory T cells. Points from the study as a whole: The study found that siplizumab significantly reduced alloreactive sequences traceable to unstimulated CD4+ memory cells. Greater diversity than memory cells seemed evident in naive T cells, which also appeared to be major alloresponse contributors. Suppression by proliferating Tregs derived from siplizumab cultures was not verified.

The germline gives CDR1 SGHDN, CDR2 FVKESK. The CDR3 is made up of 15 amino acids. Trimming left V 3 bases short and J 5 bases short, with 16 bases between. A word on this clone: Its antigen remains unidentified.

Approximately 10^5 TCR templates underwent assay in every sample. Using immunoSEQ multiplex PCR, the repertoire was profiled, and TCRdb retains in-frame clones only, with some absent. The table includes roughly 120,000 clones, roughly 94% detected once. The receptor's source is a human donor in good health. The source material was Tregs sorted from blood. The rearrangement links TRBV14 to TRBJ2-5; TRBD1 might be the D (5 bases). The CDR3 DNA reads as TGTGCCAGCAGCCACACCTTTGGGGCGCTCGAGACCCAGTACTTC. Protein sequence: CASSHTFGALETQYF. Together with reference TRBV14 and TRBJ2-5, the CDR3 gives the full variable domain: EAGVTQFPSHSVIEKGQTVTLRCDPISGHDNLYWYRRVMGKEIKFLLHFVKESKQDESGMPNNRFLAERTGGTYSTLKVQPAELEDSGVYFCASSHTFGALETQYFGPGTRLLVL.